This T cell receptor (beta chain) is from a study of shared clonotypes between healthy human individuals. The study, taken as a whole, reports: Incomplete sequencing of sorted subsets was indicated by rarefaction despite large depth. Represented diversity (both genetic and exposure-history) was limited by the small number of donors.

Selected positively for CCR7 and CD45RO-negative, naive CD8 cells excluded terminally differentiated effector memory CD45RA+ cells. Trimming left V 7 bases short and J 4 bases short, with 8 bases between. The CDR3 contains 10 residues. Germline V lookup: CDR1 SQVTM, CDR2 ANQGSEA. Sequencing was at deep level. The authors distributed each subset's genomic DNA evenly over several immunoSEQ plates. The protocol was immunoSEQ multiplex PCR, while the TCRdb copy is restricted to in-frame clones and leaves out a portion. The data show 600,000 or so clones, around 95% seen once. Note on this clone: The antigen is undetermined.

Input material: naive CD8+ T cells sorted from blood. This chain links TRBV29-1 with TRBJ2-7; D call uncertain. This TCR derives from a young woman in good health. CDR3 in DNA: TGCAGCGCCTTGGATTACGAGCAGTACTTC. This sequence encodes CSALDYEQYF.